The source of this TCR beta chain is a study of T cells in Graves' hyperthyroidism and ophthalmopathy (dated by TCRdb to about 2019). Concerning the study at large: Peripheral blood was sampled at the time of initial diagnosis, prior to any treatment. TCR V-J signatures able to tell the groups apart were searched for in a discovery cohort of 95 or so patients, of whom approximately 40 had Graves' ophthalmopathy and under 65 had stable Graves' hyperthyroidism. Prospective prediction of ophthalmopathy was tested in an independent validation cohort of fewer than 20 hyperthyroidism patients and approximately 17 patients who later progressed to ophthalmopathy. The roughly 94 discovery patients were randomly split 7:3 into training and test sets. The study also compared thyroid tissue and blood T-cell repertoires from five or six Graves' hyperthyroidism patients. After sampling, hyperthyroidism patients received methimazole starting at 30 mg daily, and ophthalmopathy patients received high-dose intravenous methylprednisolone. TCR Vbeta CDR3 sequencing of some 140 peripheral blood samples (more than 40 ophthalmopathy, 75 to 80 hyperthyroidism and around 17 progressor patients) is reported in the paper. The research as a whole found: No statistical method was used to set the sample size in advance, and investigators knew the group allocation. In validation, the model predicted progression to ophthalmopathy a median of roughly 6.2 months before onset, with about 71% sensitivity and roughly 77% specificity. A 13 V-J signature model separated ophthalmopathy from stable hyperthyroidism, with 87.88% sensitivity and just under 84% specificity in cross-validation and 80%/75% in testing. Most expanded thyroid clonotypes (frequency above 0.001) were also detected in blood, a finding suggesting that blood repertoires may reflect thyroid immune responses.

Compared with germline, V lacks 6 bases and J lacks 3 bases; bases without a gene match: 8. The CDR3 holds 15 amino acids from the cysteine to the phenylalanine. Here the CDR3 DNA is all that survives: 45 bases in frame from base 1. The CDR1 and CDR2 encoded by the germline V gene are SNHLY and FYNNEI. This clonotype was observed at least ten times. Its antigen is still unknown. No qualities accompany the bases; no much larger clone lies one base away. In the ophthalmopathy patients, disease was moderately to severely active, with a Clinical Activity Score of 3 or more, a NOSPECS grade of 4 or more, and a duration of less than 3 months. Exclusion was applied to patients with uncontrolled infections, other autoimmune diseases, pregnancy or lactation. Diagnoses were established on the basis of clinical symptoms, serum thyroxine and TRAb, thyroid ultrasound, and orbital computed tomography. PBMCs were isolated from approximately 10 ml of fresh peripheral blood by Ficoll-Paque density gradient centrifugation. Trizol reagent was used to extract total RNA, and RNA quality was then checked on an Agilent 2100 Bioanalyzer.

Amplification of TCR beta CDR3 regions was carried out from RNA transcripts. The TCR CDR3 was subjected to a first round of RT-PCR using the HTBI primer set and the Qiagen OneStep RT-PCR kit. Libraries were constructed in a second round of multiplex PCR, after which size selection and purification were performed. Paired-end sequencing of the libraries was performed with 100 bp reads on an Illumina HiSeq2000. As for the authors' bioinformatics: Raw data were processed with SOAPnuke, discarding reads with adapters, uncalled bases, mean Phred below 15, or no exact constant-primer or identifier match. COPE v1.2.5 was used to merge the high-quality paired reads, and each unique nucleotide sequence was defined as a clonotype. MiTCR v1.1 was used to align clonotypes to the IMGT TRBV, TRBD and TRBJ reference segments. The analysis included only V-J combinations with a frequency above 0.0001, which together covered 99% to 99.2% of the repertoires. The TCS score was defined as the ratio of F50 (clonal expansion) to E x V (chaos), calculated using BLOSUM62-based TCRdist between CDR3 peptides within each V-J. Welch's t-statistics and random forest reduced 450 to 600 V-J features to 10 to 15, which were used in a naive Bayes classifier (R e1071). Using fastp trimming at Q25 and MiXCR clonotype assembly, TCRdb reanalyzed the public sequencing data and kept in-frame beta chains. A single entry per CDR3 protein holds the most common genes and DNA from its merged rows. In this record, the V and J calls reflect TCRdb's handling and not the investigators' own analysis. The sample records 600,000 or so distinct CDR3 sequences, about 14% of which are singletons. Roughly an eighth of the sample is taken by the ten largest.

The chain couples TRBV2 to TRBJ1-1, and 9 bases in between align with TRBD1. Sequencing was carried out using blood. The receptor was derived from a woman aged 45 to 65 with Graves' ophthalmopathy. The encoded CDR3 is CASRRTGGEYTEAFF. The bases are TGTGCCAGCAGGCGCACAGGGGGCGAGTACACTGAAGCTTTCTTT.